The 21 T cell receptor beta chains presented below share a single source sample, sequenced in a study of blood T cell repertoires in COVID-19. The table came from immunoSEQ multiplex PCR; TCRdb's copy has only in-frame clones and leaves some out. The profile shows about 31,000 clones, roughly 92% of them singletons. Sequencing was carried out using peripheral blood. These receptors were collected from a man between 60 and 70 years old with acute or convalescent COVID-19.

The chain combines TRBV12-3 or TRBV12-4 with TRBJ1-4, with D possibly TRBD1 on 5 matching bases. The CDR3 runs 12 residues. V lost 6 bases, J lost 11 bases, and 13 bases lay in between. In DNA, the CDR3 is TGTGCCAGCAGGGTCCAGGGAGGGAAACTGTTTTTT. Amino acid sequence: CASRVQGGKLFF.

V and J are TRBV5-4 and TRBJ1-3; possible D gene TRBD1, 5 bases. Germline CDR1 SGHNT, CDR2 YYREEE (reference sequence). V shed 4 bases and J shed 4 bases, with 15 bases lying between them. This CDR3 is 15 amino acids long. CDR3 in amino acids: CASSAAGPGGNTIYF. The CDR3, as DNA: TGTGCCAGCAGCGCTGCCGGGCCAGGGGGAAACACCATATATTTT. The variable domain in full, completed from reference TRBV5-4 and TRBJ1-3, reads ETGVTQSPTHLIKTRGQQVTLRCSSQSGHNTVSWYQQALGQGPQFIFQYYREEENGRGNFPPRFSGLQFPNYSSELNVNALELDDSALYLCASSAAGPGGNTIYFGEGSWLTVV.

This chain joins TRBV3-1 (or the pseudogene TRBV3-2) and TRBJ2-3, with 9 bases identical to TRBD2. Germline CDR1 LGHDT, CDR2 YNNKEL (reference sequence). The V segment lost 4 bases and the J segment 7 bases; nucleotides outside the gene matches: 15. The CDR3 has 17 amino acids. CDR3 loop: CASSLGLAPSSLNTQYF. CDR3 coding DNA: TGTGCCAGCAGCCTGGGACTAGCTCCATCCTCGTTGAATACGCAGTATTTT.

This clone has more than one count but fewer than ten. The V gene is TRBV4-3, the J gene TRBJ1-3; the D gene is possibly TRBD1 (5 bases). The germline V gene has CDR1 LGHNA and CDR2 YSLEER. This CDR3 has 15 amino acids. Trimming pared 2 bases from V and 4 bases from J, leaving 12 bases between. As DNA, the CDR3 is TGCGCCAGCAGCCAATGGAGGGGAGCAGGAAACACCATATATTTT. It translates to CASSQWRGAGNTIYF.

The chain has TRBV6-5 and TRBJ2-7; 8 bases match TRBD2. Germline CDR1 reads MNHEY; CDR2 reads SVGAGI. Germline trimming cut 4 bases from V and 5 bases from J; bases unmatched to any gene: 10. This CDR3 spans 15 amino acids. CDR3 sequence reads: CASSFSTGTRNEQYF. The CDR3 DNA reads as TGTGCCAGCAGTTTCTCAACCGGGACTAGGAACGAGCAGTACTTC.

The V gene is TRBV20-1, the J gene TRBJ2-1; D uncertain. The germline V and J ends were trimmed by 5 bases and 8 bases, with 10 bases remaining between them. The CDR3 has 11 residues. The germline V gene encodes CDR1 DFQATT and CDR2 SNEGSKA (reference sequence). The CDR3 is CSAGTADEQFF. CDR3 sequence (DNA): TGCAGTGCTGGCACAGCCGATGAGCAGTTCTTC.

This CDR3 is CASSRELAAETQYF. The CDR3, as DNA: TGTGCCAGCAGCCGGGAACTAGCGGCAGAGACCCAGTACTTC. The J gene is TRBJ2-5, the V gene TRBV4-2; 8 positions agree with TRBD2. V trimming: 4 bases; J trimming: 4 bases; junction bases outside the gene matches: 5. Looked up from germline, CDR1 is LGHNA and CDR2 is YNFKEQ. CDR3 length equals 14 residues.

This chain connects TRBV18 to TRBJ2-3; perhaps TRBD1 as D (7 bases). The CDR3 consists of 18 residues. CDR1 is KGHSH and CDR2 is LQKENI in the germline V gene. V lost 1 base, J lost 2 bases, and 19 bases lay in between. The DNA of the CDR3 is TGTGCCAGCTCACCACGGAGGGACAGTTGGCTGCCCACAGATACGCAGTATTTT. Translating gives CASSPRRDSWLPTDTQYF.

The CDR3: CASSLWGEETQYF. As DNA, the CDR3 is TGTGCCAGCAGCTTATGGGGAGAAGAGACCCAGTACTTC. The chain couples TRBV11-3 to TRBJ2-5, with D perhaps matching TRBD2 (5 bases). Germline CDR1 SGHNT, CDR2 YENEEA. The CDR3 is 13 residues long. The V gene lost 2 bases and the J gene lost 3 bases, with 7 bases spanning the gap.

The chain carries TRBV19 and TRBJ2-7, with 10 bases that match TRBD1. Unmatched junction bases numbered 5, after V lost 6 bases and J lost 3 bases. From germline, CDR1 is LNHDA and CDR2 SQIVND (reference sequence). CDR3 length: 14 amino acids. CDR3 sequence: CASSPGTGDYEQYF. Written as DNA, the CDR3 is TGTGCCAGTAGCCCCGGGACAGGGGACTACGAGCAGTACTTC.

J is TRBJ2-2 and V is TRBV7-2; perhaps TRBD2 as D (6 bases). The CDR3 runs to 16 residues. Looked up from germline, CDR1 is SGHTA and CDR2 is FQGNSA. The V gene lost 1 base and the J gene lost 8 bases, with 17 bases spanning the gap. This CDR3 reads CASSLVETRVVGELFF. CDR3 DNA sequence: TGTGCCAGCAGCTTAGTGGAGACTAGGGTGGTGGGGGAGCTGTTTTTT.

CDR3 nucleotide sequence: TGCAGTGCTAGTTCCTCTAGCGGGAGAAATGAGCAGTTCTTC. Translation gives CSASSSSGRNEQFF. The chain employs TRBV20-1 and TRBJ2-1; TRBD2 agrees at 10 bases. J was trimmed by 7 bases and V by 3 bases; bases with no gene match: 6. The CDR3 runs to 14 residues. Germline V CDR1 and CDR2: DFQATT, SNEGSKA (reference sequence).

The chain is built from TRBV7-9 and TRBJ1-1, with 7 bases matching TRBD1. V lost 0 bases, J lost 0 bases, and 1 base stayed unmatched. Germline assignment: CDR1 SEHNR and CDR2 FQNEAQ (reference sequence). This CDR3 has 15 amino acids. The CDR3 reads CASSLAGQLNTEAFF. CDR3 DNA sequence: TGTGCCAGCAGCTTAGCGGGACAGCTGAACACTGAAGCTTTCTTT.

The CDR3 DNA follows: TGTGCCAGCAGCAGATGGGACAGCATGAACACTGAAGCTTTCTTT. Protein product: CASSRWDSMNTEAFF. The chain links TRBV7-6 to TRBJ1-1; 7 bases are a match to TRBD1. Germline V gives CDR1 SGHVS, CDR2 FNYEAQ. The CDR3 length is 15 residues. The trim removed 5 bases at V and 0 bases at J, leaving 6 bases unmatched.

Written as DNA, the CDR3 is TGTGCCAGCAGCTCCGGACTAGCGGGAGGAACCCCTCCGAGAGAGACCCAGTACTTC. This sequence encodes CASSSGLAGGTPPRETQYF. V and J are TRBV11-3 and TRBJ2-5, with TRBD2 identical over 14 bases. CDR3 length equals 19 residues. The germline V gene has CDR1 SGHNT and CDR2 YENEEA. The junction had 14 bases not matched to a gene; V was cut back by 4 bases and J by 4 bases. Drawing the rest from reference TRBV11-3 and TRBJ2-5, the complete variable domain is EAGVVQSPRYKIIEKKQPVAFWCNPISGHNTLYWYLQNLGQGPELLIRYENEEAVDDSQLPKDRFSAERLKGVDSTLKIQPAELGDSAVYLCASSSGLAGGTPPRETQYFGPGTRLLVL.

The chain is built from TRBV2 and TRBJ1-4; D is unclear. The germline V gene has CDR1 SNHLY and CDR2 FYNNEI. Between the trimmed V and J ends, which lost 8 bases and 8 bases, there was a span of 12 bases. There are 12 residues in the CDR3. CDR3 coding DNA: TGTGCCAGCGGGGAGCTTAGGGAAAAACTGTTTTTT. Encoded protein: CASGELREKLFF.

The chain recombines TRBV11-3 with TRBJ1-2; D remains ambiguous. Trimming removed 5 bases from V and 8 bases from J, with 15 bases in between. Germline CDR1 and CDR2: SGHNT and YENEEA. The CDR3 runs 13 residues. CDR3 protein: CASSPATGSGYTF. The CDR3 DNA reads as TGTGCCAGCAGCCCCGCTACCGGGAGCGGCTACACCTTC.

This clone has only one observation. This rearrangement joins TRBV19 to TRBJ1-1, with 8 positions matching TRBD1. The V and J ends lost 5 bases and 9 bases, in that order; junction bases with no gene match: 20. Germline V gene sequence: CDR1 LNHDA, CDR2 SQIVND (reference sequence). The CDR3 extends over 17 amino acids. The CDR3 loop reads CASSDQDRGGFWQKAFF. The CDR3 DNA reads as TGTGCCAGTAGTGATCAAGACAGGGGAGGGTTTTGGCAAAAAGCTTTCTTT.

This clone is a singleton in its sample. The chain employs TRBV6-5 and TRBJ1-2, with a tentative D call TRBD1 (6 bases). Trimming pared 9 bases from V and 3 bases from J, leaving 11 bases between. CDR3 size: 12 residues. The germline V gene encodes CDR1 MNHEY and CDR2 SVGAGI. The CDR3 is CASNRVDYGYTF. CDR3 coding DNA: TGTGCCAGTAACAGGGTTGACTATGGCTACACCTTC.

The rearrangement uses TRBV18 and TRBJ1-2; TRBD1 is a possible D gene (5 bases). Germline V CDR1 and CDR2: KGHSH, LQKENI. This CDR3 comprises 13 residues. Trimming pared 6 bases from V and 4 bases from J, leaving 12 bases between. CDR3 coding DNA: TGTGCCAGCTCGCCCGGGGGGGTCTATGGCTACACCTTC. It codes for CASSPGGVYGYTF. Based on the CDR3 plus reference TRBV18 and TRBJ1-2, the full variable domain is NAGVMQNPRHLVRRRGQEARLRCSPMKGHSHVYWYRQLPEEGLKFMVYLQKENIIDESGMPKERFSAEFPKEGPSILRIQQVVRGDSAAYFCASSPGGVYGYTFGSGTRLTVV.

This clone was counted between two and nine times. The chain has TRBV18 and TRBJ1-3; no clear D gene. Germline V CDR1 and CDR2: KGHSH, LQKENI. The CDR3 sequence is 17 residues long. The ends were cut back, 6 bases at V and 0 bases at J, with 18 bases in the middle. DNA of the CDR3: TGTGCCAGCTCGTATGAGCCCGGACTGTTCTCTGGAAACACCATATATTTT. It codes for CASSYEPGLFSGNTIYF.